Presented here are 30 T cell receptor beta chains from one specimen sequenced in a study of blood T cell repertoires in COVID-19. The data were produced by immunoSEQ multiplex PCR, yet TCRdb's version contains in-frame clones alone and is incomplete. Among some 160,000 clones listed, roughly 85% were seen once. The sample comprised PBMCs or T cells enriched from blood (not recorded which). Receptors were obtained from a woman in her seventies in a cohort exposed to, infected with or recovered from COVID-19 (not recorded which).

The chain uses TRBV18 and TRBJ2-1; 10 bases line up with TRBD1. After removal of 5 bases from V and 12 bases from J, the junction contained 7 bases not matched to a gene. Germline CDR1 is KGHSH and CDR2 is LQKENI. The CDR3 covers 13 residues. The chain's CDR3 is CASSFDRGPGQFF. The DNA for the CDR3 is TGTGCCAGCTCATTCGACAGGGGGCCGGGGCAGTTCTTC.

V usage is TRBV5-6 and J usage is TRBJ1-4, with D possibly matching TRBD1 (5 bases). Germline V lookup: CDR1 SGHDT, CDR2 YYEEEE. The CDR3 spans 14 residues. Trimming pared 1 base from V and 8 bases from J, leaving 12 bases between. This CDR3 reads CASSLRGVGEKLFF. In DNA form, the CDR3 reads TGTGCCAGCAGCTTGCGGGGGGTAGGCGAAAAACTGTTTTTT.

This CDR3 is CASKTGVYGYTF. CDR3 DNA: TGTGCCAGCAAGACAGGGGTCTATGGCTACACCTTC. This chain connects TRBV27 to TRBJ1-2; TRBD1 aligns across 8 bases. V was clipped by 7 bases and J by 4 bases; unmatched bases: 2. CDR3 length: 12 residues. Germline-derived CDR1 and CDR2 are MNHEY and SMNVEV (reference sequence).

This clone was counted once. This chain links TRBV6-2 or TRBV6-3 with TRBJ2-3; weak D call: TRBD1 (5 bases). From germline, CDR1 is MNHEY and CDR2 SVGEGT. The V and J ends lost 0 bases and 2 bases respectively, with 9 bases between them. CDR3 length: 15 residues. CDR3 coding DNA: TGTGCCAGCAGTTACTCGAAACAGGACACAGATACGCAGTATTTT. Translating gives CASSYSKQDTDTQYF.

V usage is TRBV28 and J usage is TRBJ1-4; no clear D. There are 15 residues in the CDR3. Germline loops: CDR1 MDHEN, CDR2 SYDVKM. Trimming took off 2 bases at V and 2 bases at J, with 9 bases between the two ends. The CDR3 protein is CASSLPPLTNEKLFF. The DNA of the CDR3 is TGTGCCAGCAGTTTACCTCCCCTGACTAATGAAAAACTGTTTTTT.

The sample holds a few counts of this clone. The chain couples TRBV23-1 to TRBJ1-2; no clear D. TRBV23-1 carries the ORF label, with uncertain function. The V end was cut by 3 bases, the J end by 3 bases, with 26 bases between. The CDR3 is 19 amino acids. CDR3 sequence: CASSQKLPPLRRHHYGYTF. The CDR3 nucleotides are TGCGCCAGCAGTCAGAAACTCCCACCCCTACGAAGACATCACTATGGCTACACCTTC.

The chain carries TRBV3-1 (or the pseudogene TRBV3-2) and TRBJ1-1; D unresolved. Germline V gene lookup returns CDR1 LGHDT and CDR2 YNNKEL (reference sequence). This CDR3 spans 14 amino acids. Trimming shortened V by 3 bases and J by 1 base, and 9 bases separated the two germline ends. The CDR3 loop is CASSHRQKNTEAFF. The CDR3 bases are TGTGCCAGCAGCCACCGCCAGAAGAACACTGAAGCTTTCTTT.

The chain has TRBV24-1 and TRBJ1-2, with 8 nucleotides matching TRBD1. The CDR3 runs to 17 residues. The J segment lost 0 bases and the V segment lost 5 bases, leaving 10 bases of the junction unmatched. Germline V gene sequence: CDR1 KGHDR, CDR2 SFDVKD. The CDR3 loop reads CATSGAGTGRPNYGYTF. The CDR3 DNA reads TGTGCCACCAGTGGAGCCGGGACAGGTAGACCTAACTATGGCTACACCTTC.

This clone appeared a few times. The chain has TRBV28 and TRBJ2-7; 11 nucleotides line up with TRBD1. This CDR3 is built from 14 residues. Germline V CDR1 and CDR2: MDHEN, SYDVKM. Losses at the gene ends were 5 bases for V and 4 bases for J; bases not matched to a gene: 4. CDR3 loop: CASSVRDRGYEQYF. For the CDR3, the DNA is TGTGCCAGCAGTGTCCGGGACAGGGGGTACGAGCAGTACTTC.

In DNA, the CDR3 is TGTGCCAGTAGTGCGGCGGGACTTCAGTATTCACCCCTCCACTTT. Its protein product is CASSAAGLQYSPLHF. The chain has TRBV19 and TRBJ1-6; D perhaps matches TRBD1 (5 bases). V lost 5 bases and J lost 8, with 16 bases in between. This CDR3 region has 15 residues. Per the germline V gene, CDR1 is LNHDA and CDR2 is SQIVND (reference sequence).

The chain is built from TRBV2 and TRBJ2-2, with D perhaps TRBD1 (5 bases). Trimming took off 4 bases at V and 7 bases at J, with 7 bases between the two ends. This CDR3 has 12 amino acids. Per the germline V gene, CDR1 is SNHLY and CDR2 is FYNNEI. The CDR3, as DNA: TGTGCCAGCAGTGTTAGGGGCGGGGAGCTGTTTTTT. Its translation is CASSVRGGELFF.

The rearrangement uses TRBV7-9 and TRBJ1-1, with no clear D. Germline V gene lookup returns CDR1 SEHNR and CDR2 FQNEAQ (reference sequence). The CDR3 is made up of 13 amino acids. Trimming stripped 2 bases from V and 5 bases from J, with 9 bases between. DNA of the CDR3: TGTGCCAGCAGCTTAACCCGGGAGACTGAAGCTTTCTTT. It specifies CASSLTRETEAFF.

The chain links TRBV5-1 to TRBJ2-2; TRBD2 matches at 12 bases. The ends lost 0 bases at V and 4 bases at J; junction bases unmatched: 7. CDR3 length: 18 residues. CDR1 and CDR2 from the germline V gene are SGHRS and YFSETQ. CDR3 in amino acids: CASSLGVTSGRFTGELFF. CDR3 in DNA: TGCGCCAGCAGCTTGGGGGTTACTAGCGGGAGGTTCACCGGGGAGCTGTTTTTT.

CDR3 nucleotides: TGTGCCATCCCAACCAGTTCTAGCGGGAGTGCGGATACGCAGTATTTT. It specifies CAIPTSSSGSADTQYF. V is TRBV7-9 and J is TRBJ2-3, with TRBD2 matching 10 bases. CDR1 is SEHNR and CDR2 is FQNEAQ in the germline V gene (reference sequence). V shed 10 bases, J shed 6 bases, and the junction held 16 bases outside the gene matches. The CDR3 extends over 16 amino acids.

The gene calls are TRBV28 and TRBJ1-2, with no clear D. CDR1 and CDR2 from the germline V gene are MDHEN and SYDVKM. Trimming removed 5 bases from V and 2 bases from J, with 6 bases in between. The CDR3 spans 12 residues. CDR3 DNA: TGTGCCAGCAGTCCAGTAAACTATGGCTACACCTTC. Its translation is CASSPVNYGYTF.

This clone was detected once. The CDR3 sequence is CASSLQGARGYTF. In DNA form, the CDR3 reads TGTGCCAGCAGTTTACAGGGGGCTCGTGGCTACACCTTC. This sequence joins TRBV12-3 or TRBV12-4 and TRBJ1-2; 8 bases fit TRBD1. This CDR3 is 13 amino acids long. Germline trimming cut 2 bases from V and 7 bases from J; bases unmatched to any gene: 3.

The chain has TRBV3-1 (or the pseudogene TRBV3-2) and TRBJ2-5, with D unclear. Trimming took off 0 bases at V and 5 bases at J, with 19 bases between the two ends. The CDR3 contains 17 residues. Germline lookup yields CDR1 LGHDT and CDR2 YNNKEL (reference sequence). CDR3 sequence: CASSQDHGQHGPETQYF. DNA of the CDR3: TGTGCCAGCAGCCAAGATCACGGCCAACATGGGCCGGAGACCCAGTACTTC.

The chain's CDR3 is CASSFALGAPQHF. The CDR3 nucleotides are TGTGCCAGCAGCTTCGCCCTCGGTGCGCCCCAGCATTTT. The chain joins TRBV7-2 to TRBJ1-5; no clear D. V was trimmed by 3 bases and J by 9 bases, leaving 12 bases between them. Germline CDR1 and CDR2: SGHTA and FQGNSA. The CDR3 is made up of 13 amino acids.

The count of this clone is one. The gene calls are TRBV18 and TRBJ2-3; 9 nucleotides agree with TRBD2. The CDR3 loop spans 16 amino acids. CDR1 and CDR2 from the germline V gene are KGHSH and LQKENI. V gave up 3 bases and J gave up 5 bases; unmatched junction bases: 9. CDR3: CASSPLAGVAGDTQYF. For the CDR3, the DNA is TGTGCCAGCTCACCCTTAGCGGGGGTCGCGGGAGATACGCAGTATTTT.

The chain links TRBV28 to TRBJ1-2; D not certain. Trimming left V 6 bases short and J 5 bases short, with 16 bases between. The CDR3 extends over 14 amino acids. Germline assignment: CDR1 MDHEN and CDR2 SYDVKM. This CDR3 reads CASSLALHSYGYTF. The CDR3 DNA reads TGTGCCAGCAGCCTAGCATTACATTCGTATGGCTACACCTTC.

This clone was counted a few times. V is TRBV5-4 and J is TRBJ1-2; D not resolved. This CDR3 is built from 14 residues. Looked up from germline, CDR1 is SGHNT and CDR2 is YYREEE (reference sequence). Trimming shortened V by 1 base and J by 3 bases, and 10 bases separated the two germline ends. CDR3 in amino acids: CASSLKISDYGYTF. Written as DNA, the CDR3 is TGTGCCAGCAGCTTGAAGATTTCGGACTATGGCTACACCTTC.

Details on this clone: The same CDR3 arises from other DNA sequences in this sample as well. V and J are TRBV3-1 (or the pseudogene TRBV3-2) and TRBJ2-5; maybe TRBD2 (6 bases). In germline, CDR1 is LGHDT, CDR2 YNNKEL (reference sequence). The V end lost 2 bases, the J end lost 5 bases, and 9 bases lay between the germline ends. The CDR3 sequence is 13 residues long. The CDR3 region has the DNA TGTGCCAGCAGCCAATCTGGAGGGGAGACCCAGTACTTC. Translation gives CASSQSGGETQYF.

The gene calls are TRBV7-6 and TRBJ2-2; 7 bases fit TRBD1. Germline lookup yields CDR1 SGHVS and CDR2 FNYEAQ. This CDR3 contains 15 residues. Trimming took 5 bases from V and 0 from J; bases not matched to a gene: 3. CDR3 sequence reads: CASSQQGTNTGELFF. The CDR3 bases are TGTGCCAGCAGCCAACAGGGGACGAACACCGGGGAGCTGTTTTTT.

The chain links TRBV7-2 to TRBJ1-4; no clear D. The germline CDR1 and CDR2 sequences are SGHTA and FQGNSA. The CDR3 length is 14 residues. V lost 2 bases, J lost 6 bases, and 10 bases lay in between. The CDR3 here is CASSLLTRDEKLFF. DNA for the CDR3: TGTGCCAGCAGCTTATTGACGCGGGATGAAAAACTGTTTTTT.

This chain joins TRBV9 and TRBJ2-3; D remains ambiguous. The V gene's germline CDR1 is SGDLS and CDR2 YYNGEE. The CDR3 is made up of 15 amino acids. V lost 0 bases to trimming and J lost 0 bases, with 8 bases between them. The CDR3, as DNA: TGTGCCAGCAGCGTAGGCACAGCTAGCACAGATACGCAGTATTTT. This codes for CASSVGTASTDTQYF.

The chain recombines TRBV5-4 with TRBJ1-6, with D uncertain. Looked up from germline, CDR1 is SGHNT and CDR2 is YYREEE (reference sequence). The CDR3 is 17 amino acids. The V end lost 2 bases, the J end lost 2 bases, and 14 bases lay between the germline ends. In DNA, the CDR3 is TGTGCCAGCAGCTTCGCGGGAGGGAGGGCCTATAATTCACCCCTCCACTTT. Its protein product is CASSFAGGRAYNSPLHF.

The rearrangement links TRBV7-2 to TRBJ1-5, with TRBD1 as a possible D gene (6 bases). Germline V gene sequence: CDR1 SGHTA, CDR2 FQGNSA. The CDR3 covers 14 residues. V was pared by 2 bases and J by 4 bases, with 9 bases between. The CDR3: CASSLFRGNQPQHF. The CDR3 DNA follows: TGTGCCAGCAGCTTATTCAGGGGTAATCAGCCCCAGCATTTT.

This chain uses TRBV19 with TRBJ2-2; 12 bases align to TRBD2. The ends lost 4 bases at V and 7 bases at J; junction bases unmatched: 10. Germline loops: CDR1 LNHDA, CDR2 SQIVND (reference sequence). This CDR3 has 17 amino acids. As DNA, the CDR3 is TGTGCCAGTAGTACCCGACTAGCGGGAGAAGTTATCGGGGAGCTGTTTTTT. It encodes CASSTRLAGEVIGELFF.

The rearrangement joins TRBV12-5 to TRBJ1-3; no definite D call. From germline, CDR1 is LGHNT and CDR2 FRNRAP. This CDR3 contains 20 residues. Trimming removed 2 bases at V and 0 bases at J, with 23 bases between. The CDR3 spells CASGLPTFGDMSYSGNTIYF. The CDR3 region has the DNA TGTGCTAGTGGTTTGCCAACGTTTGGCGACATGAGTTACTCTGGAAACACCATATATTTT.

This chain uses TRBV6-1 with TRBJ2-7; D ambiguous. This CDR3 is 15 amino acids long. Deletions cut 2 bases from V and 3 bases from J, with 14 bases between. Germline loops: CDR1 MNHNS, CDR2 SASEGT. CDR3 sequence (DNA): TGTGCCAGCAGTGAAACAGAAGCAAAAATCTACGAGCAGTACTTC. Its translation: CASSETEAKIYEQYF.